This T cell receptor (beta chain) was retrieved from a study of OX40 agonist ivuxolimab in advanced cancers. Overall study context: Three patients responded partially, comprising one with hepatocellular carcinoma and two with cutaneous melanoma. Broader study findings: The study observed clonal expansion of CD4+ and CD8+ blood T cells by week 6 at 0.1 to 3.0 mg/kg. There were, on average, more expanded clones in CD8+ T cells than in CD4+.

Trimming shortened V by 2 bases and J by 2 bases, and 5 bases separated the two germline ends. Germline CDR1 MNHEY, CDR2 SVGAGI. This CDR3 is built from 13 residues. Sequencing used immunoSEQ multiplex PCR; TCRdb keeps in-frame clones, though not all of them. The table includes tens of thousands of clones, 70% to 90% detected once. In the case of this clone: Its antigen remains unknown.

The V call is TRBV6-5, the J call TRBJ2-3, with D uncertain. The sequence was collected from an adult with an advanced solid tumor such as melanoma, head and neck, liver or kidney cancer. The sequencing used CD4+ or CD8+ T cells sorted from blood, collected in a trial of the OX40 agonist ivuxolimab. The CDR3 reads CASSYRVTDTQYF. CDR3 bases: TGTGCCAGCAGTTACCGGGTCACAGATACGCAGTATTTT.